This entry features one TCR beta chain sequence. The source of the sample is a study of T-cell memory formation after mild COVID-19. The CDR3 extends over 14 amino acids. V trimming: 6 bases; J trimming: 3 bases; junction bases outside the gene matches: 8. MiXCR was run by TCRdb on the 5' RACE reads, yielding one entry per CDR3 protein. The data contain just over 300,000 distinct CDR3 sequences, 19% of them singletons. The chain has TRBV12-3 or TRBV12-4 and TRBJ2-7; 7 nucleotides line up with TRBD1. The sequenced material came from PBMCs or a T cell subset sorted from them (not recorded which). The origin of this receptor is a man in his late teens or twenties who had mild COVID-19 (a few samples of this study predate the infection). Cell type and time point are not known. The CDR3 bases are TGTGCCAGCAGCCCGGGACAGCACATCTACGAGCAGTACTTC. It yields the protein CASSPGQHIYEQYF.